Listed below are T cell receptor beta chains from one sample, sequenced in a study of a mutant IDH1 vaccine in newly diagnosed glioma. The repertoire was sequenced with immunoSEQ multiplex PCR; TCRdb's copy has only in-frame clones and lacks some. In the table there are tens of thousands of clones, roughly 81% of which are singletons. For these receptors, no antigen is known. Sequencing used PBMCs, obtained from a glioma patient whose treatment included an IDH1 peptide vaccine. The receptors were sampled from a woman aged 40 to 49 with glioma. Some clones in this sample may be carry-over from other donors' samples. CDR3s include the opening cysteine and the closing phenylalanine or tryptophan. Clone size, where shown, is once, few, many, or a class for clones that have expanded.

CASSLRGGWTGGVEAFF | TRBJ1-1 | TRBV27 | .
CASSSPGGSNQPQHF | TRBJ1-5 | TRBV6-6 | once
CSVKGTGYGYTF | TRBJ1-2 | TRBV29-1 | few
CASSPKVIGARQPQHF | TRBJ1-5 | TRBV11-2 | .
CASSLMGNSYEQYF | TRBJ2-7 | TRBV28 | .
CAISRDDNYGYTF | TRBJ1-2 | TRBV10-3 | .
CASSIDHPLAGGRNNEQFF | TRBJ2-1 | TRBV19 | .
CASSFHPEPEPNQPQHF | TRBJ1-5 | TRBV5-1 | .
CSVRVGGNTEAFF | TRBJ1-1 | TRBV29-1 | .
CAWGTGGQDEKLFF | TRBJ1-4 | TRBV30 | .